This entry concerns a single T cell receptor (beta chain). This sample was taken from a study of blood T cell repertoires in COVID-19. The overall study: Samples came from the United States, Italy and Spain, spanning acute and convalescent COVID-19. In each case, the material was cDNA or gDNA derived from T cells, B-cell-depleted T cells, or PBMCs.

Original processing notes: How many nucleated cells were present was estimated from reference gene primer amplification. The data were produced by immunoSEQ multiplex PCR, yet TCRdb's version contains in-frame clones alone and is incomplete. V, J and clone size were drawn from that table, and D and trimming were deduced from the DNA. The sample yields 100,000 to 150,000 clones, around 88% seen once. The CDR3 has 14 amino acids. Deletions cut 1 base from V and 1 base from J, with 8 bases between. The germline V gene has CDR1 SGHRS and CDR2 YFSETQ. The V call is TRBV5-1, the J call TRBJ2-5, with a possible D match to TRBD1 (6 bases). The sequence came from a man in his forties or fifties with acute or convalescent COVID-19. Sequenced: peripheral blood. The CDR3 sequence is CASSLNRAQETQYF. The CDR3 region has the DNA TGCGCCAGCAGCTTGAACAGGGCCCAAGAGACCCAGTACTTC.